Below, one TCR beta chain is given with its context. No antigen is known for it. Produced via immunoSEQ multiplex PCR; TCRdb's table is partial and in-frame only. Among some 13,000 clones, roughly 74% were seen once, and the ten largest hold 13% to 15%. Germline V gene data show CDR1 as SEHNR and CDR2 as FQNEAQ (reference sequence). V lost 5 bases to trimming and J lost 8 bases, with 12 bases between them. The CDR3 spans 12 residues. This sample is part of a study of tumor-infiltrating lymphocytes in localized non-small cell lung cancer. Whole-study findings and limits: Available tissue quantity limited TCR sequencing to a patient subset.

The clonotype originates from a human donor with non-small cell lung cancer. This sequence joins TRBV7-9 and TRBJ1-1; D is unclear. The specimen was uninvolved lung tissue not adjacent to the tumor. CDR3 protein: CASSARRLEAFF. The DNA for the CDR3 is TGTGCCAGCAGCGCCAGGCGGTTGGAAGCTTTCTTT.